This T cell receptor (beta chain) was identified in a study of molecular identifiers for immune sequencing clone quantification. This clonotype was counted only a few times. Making the bulk TCR libraries relied on previously described methods and listed TCR primers. TCRdb ran MiXCR on the PCR reads and lists one entry per CDR3 protein. The repertoire consists of about 630,000 distinct CDR3 sequences, with less than 30% occurring once and the leading ten covering 0.78%. The V end lost 4 bases, the J end lost 0 bases, and 10 bases lay between the germline ends. The CDR3 covers 15 residues. The germline gives CDR1 SGHDT, CDR2 YYEEEE.

The chain has TRBV5-6 and TRBJ2-2, with D perhaps TRBD2 (5 bases). The TCR was taken from a human donor in good health. Some libraries in this study had Jurkat cell RNA spiked in. Input material: naive CD8+ T cells from blood, with Jurkat cell RNA spiked in. Subset indicated: FACS-sorted CD8+CD4-CCR7+CD45RA+ naive T cells. Here the CDR3 DNA reads TGTGCCAGCAGCCTGACTACCACGAACACCGGGGAGCTGTTTTTT. Translated: CASSLTTTNTGELFF.